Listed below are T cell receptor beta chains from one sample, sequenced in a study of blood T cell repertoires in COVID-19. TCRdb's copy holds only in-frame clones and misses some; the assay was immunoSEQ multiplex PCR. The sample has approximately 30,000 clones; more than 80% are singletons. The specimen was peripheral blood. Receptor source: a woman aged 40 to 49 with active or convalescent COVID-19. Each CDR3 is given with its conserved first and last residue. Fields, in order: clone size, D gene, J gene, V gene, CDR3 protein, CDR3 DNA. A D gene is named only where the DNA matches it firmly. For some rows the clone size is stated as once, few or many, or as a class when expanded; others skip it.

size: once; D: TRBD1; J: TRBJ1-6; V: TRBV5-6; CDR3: CASSPRRGTGGLSPLHF; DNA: TGTGCCAGCAGCCCCCGACGCGGGACAGGGGGTTTGTCACCCCTCCACTTT
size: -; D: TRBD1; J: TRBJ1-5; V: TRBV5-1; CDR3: CASSLSGQGNQPQHF; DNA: TGCGCCAGCAGCTTGAGTGGACAGGGCAATCAGCCCCAGCATTTT
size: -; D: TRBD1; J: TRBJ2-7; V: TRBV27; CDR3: CASSGFVGGQGTYEQYF; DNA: TGTGCCAGCAGTGGTTTCGTTGGGGGACAGGGGACCTACGAGCAGTACTTC
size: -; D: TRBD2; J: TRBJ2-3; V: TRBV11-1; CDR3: CASSLAGPDSGSGTDTQYF; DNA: TGTGCCAGCAGCTTAGCTGGCCCCGACAGCGGGAGTGGCACAGATACGCAGTATTTT
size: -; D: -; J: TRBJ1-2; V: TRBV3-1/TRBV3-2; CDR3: CASSLRVVDGYTF; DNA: TGTGCCAGCAGCCTCAGGGTTGTGGATGGCTACACCTTC
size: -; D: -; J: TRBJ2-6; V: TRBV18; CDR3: CASSTRGGANVLTF; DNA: TGTGCCAGCTCTACGCGGGGTGGGGCCAACGTCCTGACTTTC
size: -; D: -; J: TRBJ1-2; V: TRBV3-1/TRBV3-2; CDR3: CASSPLNSGKGYGYTF; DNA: TGTGCCAGCAGCCCACTCAACTCGGGGAAGGGATATGGCTACACCTTC
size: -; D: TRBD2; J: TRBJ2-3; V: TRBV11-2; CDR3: CASSLIPPSGGAGTQYF; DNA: TGTGCCAGCAGCTTAATTCCGCCTAGCGGGGGGGCCGGTACGCAGTATTTT
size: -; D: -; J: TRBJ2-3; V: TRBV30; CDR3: CAWSLWTGLTDTQYF; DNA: TGTGCCTGGAGTTTGTGGACTGGGCTCACAGATACGCAGTATTTT
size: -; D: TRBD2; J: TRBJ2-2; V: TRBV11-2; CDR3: CASSPRTSGSPGELFF; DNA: TGTGCCAGCAGCCCGCGGACTAGCGGGTCTCCCGGGGAGCTGTTTTTT
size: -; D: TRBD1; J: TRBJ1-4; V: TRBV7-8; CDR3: CASSLATGGNEKLFF; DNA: TGTGCCAGCAGCTTAGCTACAGGGGGGAATGAAAAACTGTTTTTT
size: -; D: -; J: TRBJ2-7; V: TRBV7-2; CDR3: CASSSWGGPNEQYF; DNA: TGTGCCAGCAGCTCCTGGGGAGGCCCCAACGAGCAGTACTTC
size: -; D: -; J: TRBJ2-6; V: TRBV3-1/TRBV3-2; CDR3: CASSPIARTATSGANVLTF; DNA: TGTGCCAGCAGCCCAATAGCAAGGACTGCTACCTCTGGGGCCAACGTCCTGACTTTC
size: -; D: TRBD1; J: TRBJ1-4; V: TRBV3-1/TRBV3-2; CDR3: CASSRNRGTNEKLFF; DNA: TGTGCCAGCAGCCGGAACAGGGGTACTAATGAAAAACTGTTTTTT
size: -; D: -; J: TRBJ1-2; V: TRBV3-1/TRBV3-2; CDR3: CASSLRTGGYTF; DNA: TGTGCCAGCAGCCTCCGTACGGGAGGCTACACCTTC
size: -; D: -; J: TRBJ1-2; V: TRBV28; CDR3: CASISPPSTGYNYGYTF; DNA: TGTGCCAGCATATCTCCCCCGTCTACCGGGTATAACTATGGCTACACCTTC
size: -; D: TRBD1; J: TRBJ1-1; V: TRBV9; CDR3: CASSGGTGGLAEAFF; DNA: TGTGCCAGCAGCGGTGGGACAGGGGGTTTGGCTGAAGCTTTCTTT
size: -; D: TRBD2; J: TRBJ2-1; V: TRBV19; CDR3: CASSIEPRLAGDTSFRDEQFF; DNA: TGTGCCAGTAGTATAGAGCCGCGTCTAGCGGGAGATACAAGCTTCAGGGATGAGCAGTTCTTC
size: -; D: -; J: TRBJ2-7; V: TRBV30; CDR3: CAWSRAGRDYEQYF; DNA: -
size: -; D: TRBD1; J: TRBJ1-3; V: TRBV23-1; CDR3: CASSHLGQGRKGNTIYF; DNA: TGCGCCAGCAGTCACCTAGGACAGGGACGAAAGGGAAACACCATATATTTT
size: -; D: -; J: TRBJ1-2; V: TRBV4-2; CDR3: CASNEQESIASYTF; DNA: TGTGCCAGCAACGAACAGGAGTCTATCGCCAGCTACACCTTC
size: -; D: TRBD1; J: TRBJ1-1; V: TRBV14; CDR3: CASSRDRGWGTEAFF; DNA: TGTGCCAGCAGCCGGGACAGGGGATGGGGCACTGAAGCTTTCTTT
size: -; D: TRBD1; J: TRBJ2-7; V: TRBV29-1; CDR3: CSVEGAGGYEQYF; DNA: TGCAGCGTTGAAGGCGCAGGGGGTTACGAGCAGTACTTC
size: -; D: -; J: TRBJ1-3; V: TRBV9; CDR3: CASSVGDSGGNTIYF; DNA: TGTGCCAGCAGCGTAGGGGACTCAGGAGGAAACACCATATATTTT
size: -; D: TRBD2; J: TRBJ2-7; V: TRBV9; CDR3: CASSVGGAGGSYEQYF; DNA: TGTGCCAGCAGCGTAGGCGGGGCGGGGGGCTCCTACGAGCAGTACTTC
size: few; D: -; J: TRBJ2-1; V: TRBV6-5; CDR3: CASRGGSYNEQFF; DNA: TGTGCCAGCAGGGGGGGCTCCTACAATGAGCAGTTCTTC
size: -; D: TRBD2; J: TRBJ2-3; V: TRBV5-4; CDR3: CASSFKLAGGTDTQYF; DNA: TGTGCCAGCAGCTTCAAACTAGCGGGAGGGACAGATACGCAGTATTTT
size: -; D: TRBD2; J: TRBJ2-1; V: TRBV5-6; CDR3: CASSLGAGGSYNEQFF; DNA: TGTGCCAGCAGCTTGGGAGCGGGGGGTTCCTACAATGAGCAGTTCTTC
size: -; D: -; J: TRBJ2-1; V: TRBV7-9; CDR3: CASSLAGRQSYNEQFF; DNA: TGTGCCAGCAGCTTAGCGGGGCGCCAGTCCTACAATGAGCAGTTCTTC
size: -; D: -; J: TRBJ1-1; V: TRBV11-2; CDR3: CASSGRLEGTEAFF; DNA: TGTGCCAGCAGCGGAAGACTTGAGGGCACTGAAGCTTTCTTT
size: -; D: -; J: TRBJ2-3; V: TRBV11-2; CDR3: CASSRAGPDTQYF; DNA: TGTGCCAGCAGCCGCGCGGGTCCAGATACGCAGTATTTT
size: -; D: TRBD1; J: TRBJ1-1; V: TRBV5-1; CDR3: CASSRGQANTEAFF; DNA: TGCGCCAGCAGCCGCGGACAGGCAAACACTGAAGCTTTCTTT
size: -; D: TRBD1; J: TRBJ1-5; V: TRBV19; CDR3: CASSMGRGPNQPQHF; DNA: TGTGCCAGTAGTATGGGCAGGGGGCCGAATCAGCCCCAGCATTTT
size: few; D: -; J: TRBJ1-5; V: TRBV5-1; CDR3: CASSLQGGREGPQHF; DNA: TGCGCCAGCAGCTTGCAGGGAGGACGGGAAGGGCCCCAGCATTTT
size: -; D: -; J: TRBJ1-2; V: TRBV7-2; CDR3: CASSPTSRGGALGYGYTF; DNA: TGTGCCAGCAGCCCGACCTCCCGAGGGGGGGCACTCGGGTATGGCTACACCTTC
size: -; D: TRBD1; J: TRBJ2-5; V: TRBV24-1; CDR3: CATSDPTGTGKETQYF; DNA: TGTGCCACCAGTGACCCCACCGGGACAGGGAAAGAGACCCAGTACTTC
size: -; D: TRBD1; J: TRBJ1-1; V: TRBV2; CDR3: CASSERGTEPEAFF; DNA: TGTGCCAGCAGTGAACGCGGGACAGAGCCTGAAGCTTTCTTT
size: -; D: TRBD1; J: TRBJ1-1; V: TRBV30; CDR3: CAWTTGVNTEAFF; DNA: TGTGCCTGGACTACAGGGGTGAACACTGAAGCTTTCTTT
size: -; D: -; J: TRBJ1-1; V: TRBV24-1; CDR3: CATSDESGAEAFF; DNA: TGTGCCACCAGTGATGAATCAGGGGCTGAAGCTTTCTTT
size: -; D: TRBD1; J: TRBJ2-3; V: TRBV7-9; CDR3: CASSAGQGAYTDTQYF; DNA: TGTGCCAGCAGCGCCGGTCAGGGGGCCTACACAGATACGCAGTATTTT
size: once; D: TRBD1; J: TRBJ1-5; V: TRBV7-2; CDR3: CASSLDRTGIYSNQPQHF; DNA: TGTGCCAGCAGCTTAGATAGGACAGGGATTTATAGCAATCAGCCCCAGCATTTT
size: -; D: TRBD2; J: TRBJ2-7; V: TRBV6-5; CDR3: CASWPKGRGYEQYF; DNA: TGTGCCAGCTGGCCTAAGGGGAGGGGCTACGAGCAGTACTTC
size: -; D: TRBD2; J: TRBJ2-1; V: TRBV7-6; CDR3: CASSTPRGLAGAPSGNEQFF; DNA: TGTGCCAGCAGCACTCCCCGGGGGCTAGCGGGGGCCCCGAGCGGCAATGAGCAGTTCTTC
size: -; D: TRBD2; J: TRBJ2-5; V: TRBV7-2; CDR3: CASSFSGGGQETQYF; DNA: TGTGCCAGCAGCTTCTCGGGAGGGGGCCAAGAGACCCAGTACTTC
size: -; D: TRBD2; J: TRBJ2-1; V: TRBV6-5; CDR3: CASSYWGEGYNEQFF; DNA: TGTGCCAGCAGTTACTGGGGGGAGGGTTACAATGAGCAGTTCTTC